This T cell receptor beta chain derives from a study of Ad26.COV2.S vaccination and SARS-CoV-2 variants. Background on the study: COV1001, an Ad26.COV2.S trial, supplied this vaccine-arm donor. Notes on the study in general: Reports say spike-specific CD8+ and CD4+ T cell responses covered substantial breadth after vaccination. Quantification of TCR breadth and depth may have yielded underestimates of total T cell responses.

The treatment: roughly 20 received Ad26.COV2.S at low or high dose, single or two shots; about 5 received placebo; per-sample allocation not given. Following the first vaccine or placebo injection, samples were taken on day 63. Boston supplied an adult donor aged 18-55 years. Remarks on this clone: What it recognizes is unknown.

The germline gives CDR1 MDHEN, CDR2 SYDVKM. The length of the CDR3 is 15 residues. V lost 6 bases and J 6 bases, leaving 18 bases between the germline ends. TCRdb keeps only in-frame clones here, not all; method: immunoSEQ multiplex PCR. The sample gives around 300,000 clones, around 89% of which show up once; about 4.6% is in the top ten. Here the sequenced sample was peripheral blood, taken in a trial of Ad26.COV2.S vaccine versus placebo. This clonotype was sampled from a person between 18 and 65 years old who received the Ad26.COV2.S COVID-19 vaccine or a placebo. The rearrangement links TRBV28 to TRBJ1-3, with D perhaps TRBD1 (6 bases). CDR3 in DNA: TGTGCCAGCAGATCTACAGGGCTTAGGGAAAACACCATATATTTT. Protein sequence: CASRSTGLRENTIYF.